This TCR beta chain derives from a study of T cells in Graves' hyperthyroidism and ophthalmopathy. General observations from the study: Blood also showed most of the thyroid clonotypes that were expanded above 0.001.

Amplified TCR beta CDR3 regions came from RNA transcripts. The study used the HTBI primer set for a first-round RT-PCR of the TCR CDR3. TCRdb re-analysed the multiplex PCR reads in MiXCR, keeping a single row per CDR3 protein. Of roughly 380,000 distinct CDR3 sequences listed, around 13% are singletons. This CDR3 is built from 14 residues. With 4 bases clipped from V and 3 bases from J, the junction kept 3 bases outside the gene matches. The germline gives CDR1 LGHDT, CDR2 YNNKEL (reference sequence). Across 18 months, stable Graves' hyperthyroidism was marked by no progression to ophthalmopathy. This clonotype was found many times. Its target is not known.

Sequencing was carried out using blood. This receptor was taken from an older woman with Graves' hyperthyroidism. This chain links TRBV3-1 with TRBJ2-7; 10 bases match TRBD1. Here the CDR3 DNA reads TGTGCCAGCAGCCCCGGGACAGGGGACTACGAGCAGTACTTC. Translated, it gives CASSPGTGDYEQYF.